The 3 T cell receptor beta chains below all came from one sample that was sequenced in a study of blood T cells in healthy people across ages. Combining a sample-barcoded 5' primer with a J-beta primer mix, a second PCR ran for about 7 to 12 cycles. TCRdb called the 5' RACE reads again in MiXCR, with one record for every CDR3 protein. The sample yields 1.5 million to 2 million distinct CDR3 sequences, 28% seen once. Input material: blood. The receptors shown here come from a woman in her twenties or thirties in good health.

This clonotype was recorded a few times. The rearrangement links TRBV7-6 to TRBJ1-2; weak D call: TRBD1 (5 bases). V lost 3 bases to trimming and J lost 5 bases, with 25 bases between them. In germline, CDR1 is SGHVS, CDR2 FNYEAQ. The CDR3 runs 18 residues. CDR3 coding DNA: TGTGCCAGCAGCTTCCTCCCCCTTATATCCGGGACGGAATATGGCTACACCTTC. Encoded protein: CASSFLPLISGTEYGYTF.

The V gene is TRBV4-1, the J gene TRBJ1-5; no definite D call. The V and J ends lost 1 base and 3 bases respectively, with 10 bases between them. The CDR3 runs to 15 residues. Per the germline V gene, CDR1 is MGHRA and CDR2 is YSYEKL. The DNA of the CDR3 is TGCGCCAGCAGCCAAGGGGAAACAGACAATCAGCCCCAGCATTTT. Its translation is CASSQGETDNQPQHF.

The chain joins TRBV5-1 to TRBJ2-4; 9 bases align to TRBD1. The CDR3 is made up of 16 amino acids. Germline CDR1 and CDR2: SGHRS and YFSETQ. J was trimmed by 8 bases and V by 0 bases; bases with no gene match: 9. The CDR3 DNA follows: TGCGCCAGCAGCTTGGTTGCGGGACAGGGAGGGGACATTCAGTACTTC. It specifies CASSLVAGQGGDIQYF.